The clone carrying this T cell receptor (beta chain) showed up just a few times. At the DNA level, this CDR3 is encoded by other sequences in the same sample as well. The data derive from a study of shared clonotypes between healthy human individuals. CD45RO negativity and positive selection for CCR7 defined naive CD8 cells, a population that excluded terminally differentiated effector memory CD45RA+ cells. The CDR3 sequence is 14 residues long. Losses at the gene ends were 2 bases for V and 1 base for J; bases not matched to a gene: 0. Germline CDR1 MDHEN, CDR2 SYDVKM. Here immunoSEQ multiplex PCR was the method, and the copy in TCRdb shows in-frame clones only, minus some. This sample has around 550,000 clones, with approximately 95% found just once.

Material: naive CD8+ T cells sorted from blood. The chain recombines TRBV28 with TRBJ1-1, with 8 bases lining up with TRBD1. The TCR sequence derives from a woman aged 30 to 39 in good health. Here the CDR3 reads CASSLGQGNTEAFF. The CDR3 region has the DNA TGTGCCAGCAGTTTAGGACAGGGGAACACTGAAGCTTTCTTT.